This T cell receptor beta chain was captured in a study of CD8+ T cells in alopecia areata. Regarding the study as a whole: Both scalp clonality and the expanded CD8+ clones among the top 100 showed a significant decrease with tofacitinib. Numerous clones, expanded in lesions, remained in scalp and blood during tofacitinib. Normal scalp had lower clonality than lesional scalp, with alopecia totalis/universalis lesions showing this most strongly.

Treatment meaning: oral pan-JAK inhibitor, 5-10 mg twice daily. From PBMCs, CD4+ and CD8+ T cells were sorted. V gave up 5 bases and J gave up 6 bases, with 19 bases separating them. Germline-derived CDR1 and CDR2 are SGHTA and FQGTGA. This CDR3 is built from 15 residues. Isolated RNA was reverse transcribed into cDNA used as the sequencing template. Assay: immunoSEQ multiplex PCR; the TCRdb copy retains only in-frame clones and omits some. The profile shows more than 200,000 clones, about 40% of them singletons. Worth noting for this clone: Its antigen is not identified.

The sequencing here drew on CD4+ T cells sorted from blood, taken around week 36, from a patient treated with tofacitinib. This clonotype was sampled from a human donor with alopecia areata. The chain uses TRBV7-3 and TRBJ2-5; a possible D gene is TRBD1 (5 bases). The CDR3 DNA reads as TGTGCCAGCAGCCCAGGGCCCTCTAGGATACAGACCCAGTACTTC. This translates into CASSPGPSRIQTQYF.